This T cell receptor beta chain was recorded in a study of metastatic and nonmetastatic thyroid tumors. Study-level background: Repertoire comparison spanned blood and tumor or nodule tissue of malignant and benign thyroid patients. Findings of the study overall: Reports indicated that malignant thyroid tumors showed significantly higher TCR beta diversity than benign nodules did, in blood and tumor.

TCRdb reanalyzed the PCR reads via MiXCR. The sample shows 50,000 or so clones, approximately 24% of them seen only once. Thyroid surgery took place with no prior treatment in any patient. Worth noting for this clone: Its cognate antigen is unknown.

V dropped 2 bases and J dropped 2 bases, with 14 bases sitting between them. The CDR3 runs to 15 residues. Looked up from germline, CDR1 is SGHKS and CDR2 is YYEKEE (reference sequence). The TCR comes from a male donor with papillary thyroid cancer or a benign thyroid nodule (not recorded which). Some clones in this sample may be carry-over from other donors' samples. Sequenced sample: blood. This chain joins TRBV5-5 and TRBJ2-7; perhaps D is TRBD1 or TRBD2 (5 bases each). The CDR3 sequence: CASSFPGTGTYEQYF. The CDR3 DNA follows: TGTGCCAGCAGCTTCCCAGGGACGGGAACCTACGAGCAGTACTTC. Combining the CDR3 with reference TRBV5-5 and TRBJ2-7 gives the whole variable domain DAGVTQSPTHLIKTRGQQVTLRCSPISGHKSVSWYQQVLGQGPQFIFQYYEKEERGRGNFPDRFSARQFPNYSSELNVNALLLGDSALYLCASSFPGTGTYEQYFGPGTRLTVT.